The 2 T cell receptor beta chains reported below all come from one sample, sequenced in a study of blood T cell repertoires in COVID-19. Only in-frame clones appear in the TCRdb table, and some are missing; sequencing was by immunoSEQ multiplex PCR. The top ten clones hold just under 20% of a sample with 100,000 to 120,000 clones, approximately 76% of them seen once. The sample comprised peripheral blood. All receptors come from a woman in her 70s with acute or convalescent COVID-19.

The chain combines TRBV4-1 with TRBJ1-5; 8 bases align to TRBD1. Germline assignment: CDR1 MGHRA and CDR2 YSYEKL. J was trimmed by 7 bases and V by 1 base; bases with no gene match: 9. This CDR3 is built from 16 residues. The CDR3 DNA follows: TGCGCCAGCAGCCAAGGCCCCGGACAGGGAGGACAGCCCCAGCATTTT. Translating it yields CASSQGPGQGGQPQHF.

This clone was detected only a few times. The chain employs TRBV4-1 and TRBJ2-5; the D gene is possibly TRBD2 (6 bases). Germline V CDR1 and CDR2: MGHRA, YSYEKL. Trimming shortened V by 4 bases and J by 5 bases, and 14 bases separated the two germline ends. The CDR3 is 14 amino acids. The CDR3 sequence: CASSLIGGVETQYF. CDR3 nucleotides: TGCGCCAGCAGCCTGATCGGGGGAGTCGAGACCCAGTACTTC.